Presented here are 18 T cell receptor beta chains from one specimen sequenced in a study of blood T cell repertoires in COVID-19. Profiled with immunoSEQ multiplex PCR; TCRdb holds only in-frame clones, not every one. The sample records 160,000 or so clones, roughly four fifths being singletons. The sample comprised peripheral blood. These receptors all stem from a human donor in a cohort sampled during active COVID-19.

The V call is TRBV19, the J call TRBJ2-7; a weak D match, TRBD1 (6 bases). CDR3 length equals 14 residues. Trimming pared 5 bases from V and 2 bases from J, leaving 13 bases between. Germline loops: CDR1 LNHDA, CDR2 SQIVND (reference sequence). CDR3 in DNA: TGTGCCAGTAGTGGTCGAGGGGGAACCTACGAGCAGTACTTC. It translates to CASSGRGGTYEQYF.

The chain uses TRBV7-2 and TRBJ1-1; 7 bases fit TRBD1. Germline V gene lookup returns CDR1 SGHTA and CDR2 FQGNSA. The J segment lost 4 bases and the V segment lost 2 bases, leaving 7 bases of the junction unmatched. The CDR3 contains 15 residues. The CDR3 DNA reads TGTGCCAGCAGCTTACTTCGACAGGGAACCACTGAAGCTTTCTTT. It specifies CASSLLRQGTTEAFF.

This sequence joins TRBV19 and TRBJ2-1; D possibly corresponds to TRBD2 (6 bases). The CDR3 is 17 residues long. Germline CDR1 reads LNHDA; CDR2 reads SQIVND (reference sequence). V shed 6 bases and J shed 5 bases, with 23 bases lying between them. The CDR3 DNA sequence: TGTGCCAGTAGCACCGACCCCACGGGACTGCGTCACAATGAGCAGTTCTTC. It is translated as CASSTDPTGLRHNEQFF.

Concerning this clone itself: Compared with germline, one end of the junction differs, possibly owing to a read error. V and J are TRBV4-1 and TRBJ2-1; 7 nucleotides line up with TRBD2. The CDR3 covers 14 residues. Germline values: CDR1 MGHRA, CDR2 YSYEKL. The CDR3: CASSQDPSGIVRIF. CDR3 DNA: TGCGCCAGCAGCCAAGATCCCAGCGGGATCGTGAGGATCTTC.

This clone appeared a single time. The rearrangement joins TRBV5-4 to TRBJ2-2; 8 bases are shared with TRBD2. CDR1 and CDR2 (germline): SGHNT, YYREEE (reference sequence). Losses at the gene ends were 7 bases for V and 1 base for J; bases not matched to a gene: 6. This CDR3 comprises 15 residues. CDR3 protein: CASGSGSGNTGELFF. The CDR3 DNA follows: TGTGCCAGCGGGAGCGGGAGCGGGAACACCGGGGAGCTGTTTTTT. Drawing the rest from reference TRBV5-4 and TRBJ2-2, the complete variable domain is ETGVTQSPTHLIKTRGQQVTLRCSSQSGHNTVSWYQQALGQGPQFIFQYYREEENGRGNFPPRFSGLQFPNYSSELNVNALELDDSALYLCASGSGSGNTGELFFGEGSRLTVL.

This clone was counted a single time. This sequence joins TRBV24-1 and TRBJ2-3; no clear D. Trimming cost V 3 bases and J 6 bases, with 9 bases left between them. The CDR3 spans 13 residues. Per germline, CDR1 KGHDR and CDR2 SFDVKD. The CDR3 DNA is TGTGCCACCAGTGATGGGCCCTGGGATACGCAGTATTTT. As protein: CATSDGPWDTQYF.

The chain links TRBV9 to TRBJ2-2; D may be TRBD1 (5 bases). V was trimmed by 2 bases and J by 6 bases, leaving 11 bases between them. This CDR3 contains 14 residues. Germline CDR1 is SGDLS and CDR2 is YYNGEE. CDR3 DNA: TGTGCCAGCAGCGTTGGCAGGGTGTCCGGGGAGCTGTTTTTT. Its protein is CASSVGRVSGELFF.

This chain joins TRBV30 and TRBJ1-1, with D uncertain. Germline values: CDR1 GTSNPN, CDR2 SVGIG (reference sequence). V dropped 0 bases and J dropped 4 bases, with 15 bases sitting between them. CDR3 length: 15 residues. CDR3 coding DNA: TGTGCCTGGAGTGTACCGGGAACGAGAGTCACTGAAGCTTTCTTT. Protein product: CAWSVPGTRVTEAFF.

This chain connects TRBV4-3 to TRBJ1-4, with a weak D call TRBD1 (5 bases). The CDR3 sequence is 15 residues long. Trimming cost V 0 bases and J 7 bases, with 12 bases left between them. Germline-derived CDR1 and CDR2 are LGHNA and YSLEER. The CDR3 protein is CASSQDPTGAEKLFF. CDR3 DNA: TGCGCCAGCAGCCAAGACCCAACAGGTGCTGAAAAACTGTTTTTT.

This chain connects TRBV7-2 to TRBJ1-2; 7 nucleotides align to TRBD1. CDR1 and CDR2 from the germline V gene are SGHTA and FQGNSA. The CDR3 is 15 residues long. V dropped 4 bases and J dropped 5; count of bases not matched to a gene: 10. CDR3 loop: CASSSPDRIVYGYTF. The DNA for the CDR3 is TGTGCCAGCAGCTCGCCGGACAGGATTGTTTATGGCTACACCTTC.

This sequence joins TRBV3-1 (or the pseudogene TRBV3-2) and TRBJ1-3; D not certain. This CDR3 is built from 12 residues. The V gene lost 5 bases and the J gene lost 4 bases, with 6 bases spanning the gap. CDR1 is LGHDT, CDR2 YNNKEL, per germline (reference sequence). CDR3 in DNA: TGTGCCAGCAGCAAGAGAGGAAACACCATATATTTT. This gives the protein CASSKRGNTIYF.

This chain links TRBV5-5 with TRBJ2-7, with D possibly being TRBD2 (7 bases). This CDR3 is 14 amino acids long. The germline gives CDR1 SGHKS, CDR2 YYEKEE (reference sequence). Trimming shortened V by 4 bases and J by 0 bases, and 11 bases separated the two germline ends. The CDR3 loop reads CASSRGGDSYEQYF. Written as DNA, the CDR3 is TGTGCCAGCAGCAGGGGGGGGGACTCCTACGAGCAGTACTTC.

This clone showed up just a few times. The chain joins TRBV7-2 to TRBJ2-5; maybe TRBD1 (6 bases). Trimming shortened V by 2 bases and J by 4 bases, and 11 bases separated the two germline ends. The CDR3 covers 14 residues. Germline V CDR1 and CDR2: SGHTA, FQGNSA. The CDR3 DNA is TGTGCCAGCAGCTTAAGGGGGAGCCGAGAGACCCAGTACTTC. This gives the protein CASSLRGSRETQYF.

This clone was seen a few times. The chain combines TRBV4-3 with TRBJ2-2, with D possibly being TRBD1 (5 bases). The V and J ends lost 4 bases and 4 bases respectively, with 13 bases between them. This CDR3 is 15 amino acids long. Germline V CDR1 and CDR2: LGHNA, YSLEER. The DNA of the CDR3 is TGCGCCAGCAGCCCGTTATACAGGCCCACCGGGGAGCTGTTTTTT. Residues: CASSPLYRPTGELFF.

The chain carries TRBV7-8 and TRBJ2-3; 10 nucleotides match TRBD2. J was trimmed by 4 bases and V by 1 base; bases with no gene match: 5. Germline-derived CDR1 and CDR2 are SGHVS and FQNEAQ. The CDR3 is made up of 16 amino acids. As DNA, the CDR3 is TGTGCCAGCAGCTTAGGACTAGCGGGCGTGCCAGATACGCAGTATTTT. Translation gives CASSLGLAGVPDTQYF.

The V and J genes are TRBV11-2 and TRBJ2-7; 9 bases fit TRBD1. Germline values: CDR1 SGHAT, CDR2 FQNNGV. The CDR3 length is 15 residues. Trimming removed 1 base from V and 5 bases from J; junction bases left unmatched: 6. CDR3 in DNA: TGTGCCAGCAGCTTAGGGCCGGGACAGGGCAACGAGCAGTACTTC. Protein product: CASSLGPGQGNEQYF.

The chain couples TRBV7-3 to TRBJ2-7; D is possibly TRBD1 (6 bases). V lost 3 bases, J lost 6 bases, and 15 bases lay in between. Germline lookup yields CDR1 SGHTA and CDR2 FQGTGA. There are 14 residues in the CDR3. The CDR3 loop reads CASSFTGTQSEQYF. The CDR3 DNA reads as TGTGCCAGCAGCTTTACAGGGACCCAATCCGAGCAGTACTTC.

The rearrangement links TRBV4-3 to TRBJ2-7; 7 nucleotides align to TRBD1. J lost 0 bases, V lost 4 bases, and 6 bases had no gene match. The germline CDR1 and CDR2 sequences are LGHNA and YSLEER. The CDR3 consists of 15 residues. CDR3 nucleotide sequence: TGCGCCAGCAGCCGAGGGACAGCTTCCTCCTACGAGCAGTACTTC. Protein product: CASSRGTASSYEQYF.